Shown below are 14 T cell receptor beta chains from a single sample sequenced in a study of blood T cell repertoires in COVID-19. Sequencing was performed with immunoSEQ multiplex PCR; in TCRdb, only in-frame clones are kept and a portion is missing. The data hold about 95,000 clones, with about four fifths observed a single time. The sequenced material came from peripheral blood. The receptor set was obtained from a human donor in a cohort sampled during active COVID-19.

The chain employs TRBV28 and TRBJ1-5; D possibly corresponds to TRBD1 (5 bases). The CDR3 sequence is 15 residues long. V lost 8 bases, J lost 3 bases, and 17 bases lay in between. Per the germline V gene, CDR1 is MDHEN and CDR2 is SYDVKM. The CDR3 loop reads CASYLGRALNQPQHF. The CDR3 nucleotides read TGTGCCAGCTACCTAGGCAGGGCCCTCAATCAGCCCCAGCATTTT.

This clone was counted a single time. The chain is built from TRBV7-6 and TRBJ2-3; the D is unclear. The germline V gene encodes CDR1 SGHVS and CDR2 FNYEAQ. Trimming removed 2 bases at V and 0 bases at J, with 18 bases between. CDR3 size: 18 residues. Written as DNA, the CDR3 is TGTGCCAGCAGCTTATATGGAGAAAGCTCAAGTAGCACAGATACGCAGTATTTT. Residues: CASSLYGESSSSTDTQYF.

The chain recombines TRBV6-6 with TRBJ1-1; D remains unclear. V gave up 5 bases and J gave up 5 bases, with 9 bases separating them. The CDR3 is made up of 12 amino acids. Germline loops: CDR1 MNHNY, CDR2 SVGAGI (reference sequence). Written as DNA, the CDR3 is TGTGCCAGCAGTCCGAGAGATACTGAAGCTTTCTTT. Translating it yields CASSPRDTEAFF.

This clone was seen a few times. V gene TRBV7-9 combines with J gene TRBJ2-1; a possible D gene is TRBD1 (5 bases). The CDR3 is 14 amino acids. Germline CDR1 reads SEHNR; CDR2 reads FQNEAQ (reference sequence). V lost 5 bases and J 6 bases, leaving 14 bases between the germline ends. The CDR3 protein is CASSQQAGVNEQFF. Here the CDR3 DNA reads TGTGCCAGCAGCCAACAGGCTGGGGTCAATGAGCAGTTCTTC.

V is TRBV18 and J is TRBJ1-2; TRBD1 agrees at 7 bases. Germline trimming cut 2 bases from V and 2 bases from J; bases unmatched to any gene: 5. The CDR3 totals 15 residues. The germline gives CDR1 KGHSH, CDR2 LQKENI. For the CDR3, the DNA is TGTGCCAGCTCACCAACGACAGGGAACAACTATGGCTACACCTTC. Its translation is CASSPTTGNNYGYTF.

J is TRBJ1-6 and V is TRBV19; 8 positions match TRBD1. Germline CDR1 LNHDA, CDR2 SQIVND (reference sequence). V shed 6 bases, J shed 6 bases, and the junction held 7 bases outside the gene matches. The CDR3 is 15 residues long. The CDR3 here is CASSRGQGSNSPLHF. CDR3 nucleotides: TGTGCCAGTAGCCGTGGACAGGGCTCTAATTCACCCCTCCACTTT.

The rearrangement links TRBV7-8 to TRBJ2-5; 7 bases line up with TRBD2. The CDR3 is made up of 16 amino acids. The J segment lost 2 bases and the V segment lost 4 bases, leaving 10 bases of the junction unmatched. The germline V gene encodes CDR1 SGHVS and CDR2 FQNEAQ. Here the CDR3 DNA reads TGTGCCAGCAGCTCCTTAGCGGGTCTTGGGCAAGAGACCCAGTACTTC. Translation gives CASSSLAGLGQETQYF.

The V and J genes are TRBV6-2 or TRBV6-3 and TRBJ2-5; 9 bases match TRBD2. With 8 bases clipped from V and 5 bases from J, the junction kept 6 bases outside the gene matches. There are 13 residues in the CDR3. Germline loops: CDR1 MNHEY, CDR2 SVGEGT. The CDR3: CASRLAGLETQYF. In DNA, the CDR3 is TGTGCCAGCCGCCTAGCGGGATTGGAGACCCAGTACTTC.

This clone was recorded once. This rearrangement joins TRBV11-2 to TRBJ2-3, with D possibly being TRBD2 (5 bases). The CDR3 consists of 14 residues. Per germline, CDR1 SGHAT and CDR2 FQNNGV. Trimming took off 5 bases at V and 3 bases at J, with 12 bases between the two ends. CDR3 sequence (DNA): TGTGCCAGCAGCCTAGGCCGGGGTACAGATACGCAGTATTTT. Encoded protein: CASSLGRGTDTQYF. The full variable domain, in which reference TRBV11-2 and TRBJ2-3 provide the parts outside the CDR3, is EAGVAQSPRYKIIEKRQSVAFWCNPISGHATLYWYQQILGQGPKLLIQFQNNGVVDDSQLPKDRFSAERLKGVDSTLKIQPAKLEDSAVYLCASSLGRGTDTQYFGPGTRLTVL.

This chain joins TRBV5-1 and TRBJ1-6; 7 bases match TRBD1. The CDR3 has 14 amino acids. Germline V gives CDR1 SGHRS, CDR2 YFSETQ. The trim removed 0 bases at V and 9 bases at J, leaving 3 bases unmatched. CDR3 bases: TGCGCCAGCAGCTTGGAGGGGGCGCGTTCACCCCTCCACTTT. This gives the protein CASSLEGARSPLHF.

V usage is TRBV28 and J usage is TRBJ1-3, with D unclear. With 6 bases removed from V and 3 bases from J, the gap between germline ends came to 6 bases. The CDR3 has 12 amino acids. The germline CDR1 and CDR2 sequences are MDHEN and SYDVKM. CDR3 residues: CASSSVGNTIYF. The CDR3 nucleotides are TGTGCCAGCAGCTCCGTTGGAAACACCATATATTTT.

The rearrangement uses TRBV6-2 or TRBV6-3 and TRBJ2-3, with TRBD2 matching 13 bases. The CDR3 loop spans 18 amino acids. V was pared by 2 bases and J by 3 bases, with 8 bases of the junction left unmatched. CDR1 is MNHEY, CDR2 SVGEGT, per germline. In nucleotides, the CDR3 is TGTGCCAGCAGTTACGGGGGACTAGCGGGATATGAGACAGATACGCAGTATTTT. This translates into CASSYGGLAGYETDTQYF.

This chain joins TRBV19 and TRBJ1-2, with 10 bases aligning to TRBD1. V lost 4 bases to trimming and J lost 7 bases; unmatched junction nucleotides: 3. The CDR3 runs to 13 residues. Germline assignment: CDR1 LNHDA and CDR2 SQIVND (reference sequence). The CDR3 nucleotides read TGTGCCAGTAGTAGCCGGGACAGGGGTGGCTACACCTTC. It codes for CASSSRDRGGYTF.

The genes are TRBV19 and TRBJ1-1; TRBD1 agrees at 10 bases. Germline assignment: CDR1 LNHDA and CDR2 SQIVND (reference sequence). The CDR3 runs 17 residues. The J segment lost 3 bases and the V segment lost 3 bases, leaving 10 bases of the junction unmatched. CDR3 region: CASSIRGQGLSDTEAFF. The DNA for the CDR3 is TGTGCCAGTAGTATTAGGGGACAGGGGCTTTCGGACACTGAAGCTTTCTTT.